This TCR beta chain was identified in a study of response to subunit inactivated influenza vaccine. As to this clonotype: What it binds is unknown.

The CDR3 is 14 amino acids. Trimming took off 2 bases at V and 3 bases at J, with 5 bases between the two ends. Germline lookup yields CDR1 MNHEY and CDR2 SMNVEV (reference sequence). TCRdb re-called the RT-PCR reads through MiXCR, storing one row per CDR3 protein. The sample contains about 190,000 distinct CDR3 sequences, about an eighth of which appear only once. Study-wide findings and caveats: That few new T cells are recruited by each seasonal influenza vaccination was the authors' suggestion.

The sample here was CD8+ T cells sorted from PBMCs, taken 5 to 6 days after vaccination. The clonotype was recovered from a man in his fifties who received an inactivated influenza vaccine. V is TRBV27 and J is TRBJ1-6; D gene ambiguous. In nucleotides, the CDR3 is TGTGCCAGCAGTTTAGGAGACTATAATTCACCCCTCCACTTT. It specifies CASSLGDYNSPLHF.